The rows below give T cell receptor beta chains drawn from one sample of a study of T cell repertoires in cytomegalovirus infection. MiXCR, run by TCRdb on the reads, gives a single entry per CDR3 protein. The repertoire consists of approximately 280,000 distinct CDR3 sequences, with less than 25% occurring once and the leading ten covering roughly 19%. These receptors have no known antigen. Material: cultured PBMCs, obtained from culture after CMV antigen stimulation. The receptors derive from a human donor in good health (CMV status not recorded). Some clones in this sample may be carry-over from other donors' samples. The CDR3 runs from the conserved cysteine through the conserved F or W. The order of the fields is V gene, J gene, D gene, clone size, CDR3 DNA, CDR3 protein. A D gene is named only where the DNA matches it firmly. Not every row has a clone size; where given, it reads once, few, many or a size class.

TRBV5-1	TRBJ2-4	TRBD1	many	TGCGCCAGCAGCTTGGGGACAGGGGCTTTTAGGAACATTCAGTACTTC	CASSLGTGAFRNIQYF
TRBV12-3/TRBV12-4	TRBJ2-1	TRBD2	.	TGTGCCAGCAGTTCCCCGGGACTAGAATACTACAATGAGCAGTTCTTC	CASSSPGLEYYNEQFF
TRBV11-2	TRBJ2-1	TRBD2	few	TGTGCCAGCAGCTGGAGGACTAGCGGAAGCTCGGGTTTTTACAATGAGCAGTTCTTC	CASSWRTSGSSGFYNEQFF
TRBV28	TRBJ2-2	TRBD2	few	TGTGCCAGCCACGGAAGCGGGAGCGGGGCCGGGGAGCTGTTTTTT	CASHGSGSGAGELFF
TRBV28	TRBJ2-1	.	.	TGTGCCAGCAAGGTTAGCGGAGTCTCCTACAATGAGCAGTTCTTC	CASKVSGVSYNEQFF
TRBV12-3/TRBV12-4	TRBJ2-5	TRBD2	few	TGTGCCAGCAGTTTAGTGGCGGGAGGAGGAATGAGAGAGACCCAGTACTTC	CASSLVAGGGMRETQYF
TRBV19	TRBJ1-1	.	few	TGTGCCAGTACTACGACAGGGAACACTGAAGCTTTCTTT	CASTTTGNTEAFF
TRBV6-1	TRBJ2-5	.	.	TGTGCCAGCAGTTATGGGTTGGAAGAGACCCAGTACTTC	CASSYGLEETQYF
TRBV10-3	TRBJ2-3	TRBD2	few	TGTGCCATAGGAGCGGGAGTAAGGCCAGATACGCAGTATTTT	CAIGAGVRPDTQYF
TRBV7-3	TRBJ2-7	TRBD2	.	TGTGCCAGCAGCTTACGGCGGGAGGATGAGCAGTACTTC	CASSLRREDEQYF
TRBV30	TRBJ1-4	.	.	TGTGCCTGGATGCAAGGGGACCTTGAAAAACTGTTTTTT	CAWMQGDLEKLFF
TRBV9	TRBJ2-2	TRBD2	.	TGTGCCAGCAGCGGCCGGCGCGGGAGTACTCACACCGGGGAGCTGTTTTTT	CASSGRRGSTHTGELFF
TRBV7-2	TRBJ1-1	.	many	TGTGCCAGCAGCCCCTCCCGACAAGGCACTGAAGCTTTCTTT	CASSPSRQGTEAFF
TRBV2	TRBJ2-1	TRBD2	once	TGTGCCAGCGGAGCTAGCGGGCCCCTCAATGAGCAGTTCTTC	CASGASGPLNEQFF
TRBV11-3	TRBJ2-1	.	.	TGTGCCAGCAGCCTCATGGGGGGAATCAATGAGCAGTTCTTC	CASSLMGGINEQFF
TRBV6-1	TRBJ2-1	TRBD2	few	TGTGCCAGCAGTTTCCACCCCGGACTAGCGGGGGCCAATGAGCAGTTCTTC	CASSFHPGLAGANEQFF
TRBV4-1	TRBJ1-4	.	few	TGCGCCAGCAGTCAAACAGTGCTTTGGAGTGAAAAACTGTTTTTT	CASSQTVLWSEKLFF
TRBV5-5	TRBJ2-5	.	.	TGTGCCAGCAGCGGCCAACAAGAGACCCAGTACTTC	CASSGQQETQYF
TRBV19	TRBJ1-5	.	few	TGTGCCAGTAGGCCAGGGGTGGGCAATCAGCCCCAGCATTTT	CASRPGVGNQPQHF
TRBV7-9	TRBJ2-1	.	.	TGTGCCAGCAGCGATGGGACTGCCTACAATGAGCAGTTCTTC	CASSDGTAYNEQFF
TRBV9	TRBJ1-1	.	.	TGTGCCAGCAGCCCGACCCTACAGGTGTCCACTGAAGCTTTCTTT	CASSPTLQVSTEAFF
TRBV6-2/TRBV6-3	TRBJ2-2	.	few	TGTGCCAGCAGTTACGAGACAGCCACCGGGGAGCTGTTTTTT	CASSYETATGELFF
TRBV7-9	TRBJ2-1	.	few	TGTGCCAGCAGCTTTGACAGTGAGCAGTTCTTC	CASSFDSEQFF
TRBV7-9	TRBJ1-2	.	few	TGTGCCAGCAGCTCCACCCAACGTGGCTATGGCTACACCTTC	CASSSTQRGYGYTF
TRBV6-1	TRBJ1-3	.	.	TGTGCCAGCAGTGACTCAAACTCTGGAAACACCATATATTTT	CASSDSNSGNTIYF
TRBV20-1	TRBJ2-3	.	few	TGCAGTGCTAGGGGATTTAGCACAGATACGCAGTATTTT	CSARGFSTDTQYF
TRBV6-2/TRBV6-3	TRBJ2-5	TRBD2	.	TGTGCCAGCAGTTATCCCCGGACTAGCGGAGGGGAAGAGACCCAGTACTTC	CASSYPRTSGGEETQYF
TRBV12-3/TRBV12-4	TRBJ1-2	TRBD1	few	TGTGCCAGCAGTTTAAGACAGGGGGTTAACTATGGCTACACCTTC	CASSLRQGVNYGYTF
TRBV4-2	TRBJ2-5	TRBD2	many	TGTGCCAGCAGCCAAGAGCGGGGGAGTAGTCAAGAGACCCAGTACTTC	CASSQERGSSQETQYF
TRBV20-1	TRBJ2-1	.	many	TGCAGTGCTTCCCTCCTACAGGGTAACAATGAGCAGTTCTTC	CSASLLQGNNEQFF
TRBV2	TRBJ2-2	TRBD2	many	TGTGCCAGCAGTCCCGGACTAGCGGGAGGAAGCACCGGGGAGCTGTTTTTT	CASSPGLAGGSTGELFF
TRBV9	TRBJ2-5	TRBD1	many	TGTGCCAGCAGCCAGATTGGGCAGGGGGCTGGGGAGACCCAGTACTTC	CASSQIGQGAGETQYF
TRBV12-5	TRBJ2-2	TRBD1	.	TGTGCTAGTGGTCCTGGACAGGGGATGCCCGGGGAGCTGTTTTTT	CASGPGQGMPGELFF
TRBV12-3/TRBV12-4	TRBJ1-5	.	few	TGTGCCAGCAGTTTTCAGGGTAACAATCAGCCCCAGCATTTT	CASSFQGNNQPQHF
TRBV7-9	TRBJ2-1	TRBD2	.	TGTGCCAGCAGCCGGACTAGCGGGATGGCCAATGAGCAGTTCTTC	CASSRTSGMANEQFF
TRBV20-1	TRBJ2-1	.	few	TGCAGTGCTGAAATTAGCGCTAGCTCCTACAATGAGCAGTTCTTC	CSAEISASSYNEQFF